The text below deals with one TCR beta chain. What it binds is not known. This entry comes from a study of cytomegalovirus exposure and HLA in healthy donors. Notes on the study in general: Reports indicated that the classifier achieved high specificity and sensitivity in diagnosing cytomegalovirus status.

Germline lookup yields CDR1 LNHDA and CDR2 SQIVND (reference sequence). CDR3 length: 15 residues. V lost 2 bases and J 5 bases, leaving 13 bases between the germline ends. While the first cohort had 600 to 800 subjects, the donors belonged to the separate validation cohort of roughly 120 subjects. The method was immunoSEQ multiplex PCR; TCRdb's version includes in-frame clones alone and lacks a portion of them. Altogether about 180,000 clones are present, 85% being singletons, with the ten largest covering approximately 15%. The sample taken for sequencing was PBMCs. The receptor comes from a man aged 18 to 29 in good health and CMV-seropositive. The chain has TRBV19 and TRBJ1-5; maybe TRBD1 (6 bases). CDR3 DNA sequence: TGTGCCAGTAGTATACCCCTCTACAGGGATCAGCCCCAGCATTTT. Translated, it gives CASSIPLYRDQPQHF.